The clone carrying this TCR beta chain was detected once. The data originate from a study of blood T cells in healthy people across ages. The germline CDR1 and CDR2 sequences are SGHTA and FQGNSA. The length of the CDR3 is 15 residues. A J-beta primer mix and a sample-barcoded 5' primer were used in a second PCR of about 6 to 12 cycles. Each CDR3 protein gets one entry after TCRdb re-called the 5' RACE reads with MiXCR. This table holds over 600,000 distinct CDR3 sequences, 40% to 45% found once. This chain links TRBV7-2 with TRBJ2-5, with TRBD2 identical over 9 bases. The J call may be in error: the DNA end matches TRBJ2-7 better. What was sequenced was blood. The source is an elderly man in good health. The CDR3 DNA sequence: TGTGCCAGCAGCTTAGCAGTAGCGGGAGCCTACGAGCAGTACTTC. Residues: CASSLAVAGAYEQYF.